This T cell receptor (beta chain) was identified in a study of shared clonotypes between healthy human individuals. Details on this clone: With a far larger clone one base away, a read error is the likely cause. The same CDR3 arises from other DNA sequences in this sample as well.

From germline, CDR1 is MNHNS and CDR2 SASEGT. This CDR3 is 16 amino acids long. The V and J ends lost 3 bases and 5 bases respectively, with 19 bases between them. Measured with immunoSEQ multiplex PCR; TCRdb has only the in-frame clones, and not every one. The table shows about 490,000 clones, with roughly 80% occurring only once. V is TRBV6-1 and J is TRBJ2-5, with D perhaps TRBD2 (5 bases). Material: PBMCs. This sequence was found in a woman in her forties in good health. Some clones in this sample may be carry-over from other donors' samples. CDR3 in amino acids: CASSDALVATQETQYF. CDR3 DNA sequence: TGTGCCAGCAGTGACGCCCTAGTAGCGACACAGGAGACCCAGTACTTC.